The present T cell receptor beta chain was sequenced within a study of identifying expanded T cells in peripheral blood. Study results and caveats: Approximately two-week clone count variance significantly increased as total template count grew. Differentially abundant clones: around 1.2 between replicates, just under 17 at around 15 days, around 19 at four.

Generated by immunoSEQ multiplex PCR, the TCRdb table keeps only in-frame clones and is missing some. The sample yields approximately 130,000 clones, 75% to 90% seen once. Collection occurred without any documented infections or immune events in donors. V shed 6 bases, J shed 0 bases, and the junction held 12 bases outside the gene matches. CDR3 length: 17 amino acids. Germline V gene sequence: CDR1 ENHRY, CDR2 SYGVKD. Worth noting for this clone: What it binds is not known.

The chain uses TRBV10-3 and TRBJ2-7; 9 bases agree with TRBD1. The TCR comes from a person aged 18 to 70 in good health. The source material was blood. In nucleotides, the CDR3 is TGTGCCATCAGGGAGCCGGGACAGGGCACGAGCTCCTACGAGCAGTACTTC. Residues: CAIREPGQGTSSYEQYF.